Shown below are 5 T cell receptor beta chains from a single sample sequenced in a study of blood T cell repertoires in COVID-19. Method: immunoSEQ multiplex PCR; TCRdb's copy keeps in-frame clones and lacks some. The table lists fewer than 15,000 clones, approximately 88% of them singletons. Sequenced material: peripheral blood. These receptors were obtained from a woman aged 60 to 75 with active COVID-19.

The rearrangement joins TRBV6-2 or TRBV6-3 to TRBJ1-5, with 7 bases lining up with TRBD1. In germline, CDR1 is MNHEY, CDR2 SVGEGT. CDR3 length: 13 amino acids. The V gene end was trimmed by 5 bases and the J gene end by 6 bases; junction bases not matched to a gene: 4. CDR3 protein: CASSGDRVQPQHF. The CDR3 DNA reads TGTGCCAGCAGTGGAGACAGGGTTCAGCCCCAGCATTTT.

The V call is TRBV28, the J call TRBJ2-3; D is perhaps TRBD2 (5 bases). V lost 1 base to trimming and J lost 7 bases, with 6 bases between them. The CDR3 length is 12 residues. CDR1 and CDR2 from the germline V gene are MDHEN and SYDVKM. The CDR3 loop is CASSLSGNTQYF. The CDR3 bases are TGTGCCAGCAGTTTATCCGGGAATACGCAGTATTTT.

CDR3 residues: CASSLGVQPQHF. The CDR3 nucleotides are TGTGCCAGCAGTTTAGGGGTTCAGCCCCAGCATTTT. V is TRBV2 and J is TRBJ1-5; D perhaps matches TRBD1 (5 bases). The CDR3 sequence is 12 residues long. Trimming cost V 5 bases and J 6 bases, with 8 bases left between them. CDR1 and CDR2 (germline): SNHLY, FYNNEI.

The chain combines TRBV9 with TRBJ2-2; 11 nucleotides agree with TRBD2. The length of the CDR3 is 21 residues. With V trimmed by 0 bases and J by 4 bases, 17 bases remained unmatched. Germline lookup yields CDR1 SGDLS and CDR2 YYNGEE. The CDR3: CASSVGRLELAGGRVTGELFF. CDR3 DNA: TGTGCCAGCAGCGTAGGTCGTTTGGAGCTAGCGGGGGGCAGGGTCACCGGGGAGCTGTTTTTT.

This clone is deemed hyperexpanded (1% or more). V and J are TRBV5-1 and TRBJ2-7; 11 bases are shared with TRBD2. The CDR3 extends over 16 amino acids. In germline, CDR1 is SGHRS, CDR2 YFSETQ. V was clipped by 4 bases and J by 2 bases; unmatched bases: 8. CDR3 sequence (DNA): TGCGCCAGCAGCGGGCTAGCGGGAGGCCCAACCTACGAGCAGTACTTC. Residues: CASSGLAGGPTYEQYF.